This is a list of T cell receptor beta chains from one sample in a study of blood T cell repertoires in COVID-19. Some clones are missing from TCRdb's copy, which holds only in-frame ones; the method was immunoSEQ multiplex PCR. The table has some 100,000 clones, approximately 85% seen once. Sequenced input: peripheral blood. The receptors derive from a woman aged 55-70 years with acute or convalescent COVID-19. Both conserved end residues are part of each CDR3. D genes are given only for firm matches. Size is stated for part of the rows, as once, few or many counts, or as a class when the clone is expanded.

>TRBJ1-5|14|NA|TRBD1|TRBV3-1/TRBV3-2
TGTGCCAGCAGCCCCCGACAGGGTGATCAGCCCCAGCATTTT
CASSPRQGDQPQHF
>TRBJ2-6|14|NA|NA|TRBV20-1
TGCAGTGCTAGTGCGCGCTCTGGGGCCAACGTCCTGACTTTC
CSASARSGANVLTF
>TRBJ1-1|14|NA|NA|TRBV2
TGTGCCAGCAGTGAGGTCAAAAGCGGCACTGAAGCTTTCTTT
CASSEVKSGTEAFF
>TRBJ1-6|15|NA|TRBD1|TRBV25-1
TGTGCCAGCAGTGAGGGGACAGGGGGTTTTTCGACCCTCCACTTT
CASSEGTGGFSTLHF
>TRBJ1-1|11|NA|NA|TRBV19
TGTGCCGCTATCGCGAACACTGAAGCTTTCTTT
CAAIANTEAFF
>TRBJ2-5|17|NA|TRBD2|TRBV5-1
TGCGCCAGCAGCTTGGGAGTAGTGGCGGGAGGAGGCGAGACCCAGTACTTC
CASSLGVVAGGGETQYF
>TRBJ1-1|14|NA|NA|TRBV29-1
TGCAGCGTTGAAGGGGGGACTAAGACCACTGAAGCTTTCTTT
CSVEGGTKTTEAFF
>TRBJ2-7|15|NA|TRBD2|TRBV6-6
TGTGCCAGCAGTTACTCGAGCGGGAGTCGGTACGAGCAGTACTTC
CASSYSSGSRYEQYF
>TRBJ2-2|12|NA|NA|TRBV7-3
TGTGCCAGCAGTCAAGCAACCGGGGAGCTGTTTTTT
CASSQATGELFF
>TRBJ2-5|14|NA|NA|TRBV28
TGTGCCAGCAAACCGGGACTCCCGGGGGAGACCCAGTACTTC
CASKPGLPGETQYF
>TRBJ2-1|15|NA|TRBD2|TRBV3-1/TRBV3-2
TGTGCCAGCAGCCAAGGACTAGCGGGAGTTGATGAGCAGTTCTTC
CASSQGLAGVDEQFF
>TRBJ1-2|12|NA|NA|TRBV18
TGTGCCAGCTCACCTGGGTCAGGTGGCTACACCTTC
CASSPGSGGYTF
>TRBJ2-2|19|NA|NA|TRBV24-1
TGTGCCACCAGTGATTTAGACGGCTGGAGTGGGGGGAGAACCGGGGAGCTGTTTTTT
CATSDLDGWSGGRTGELFF
>TRBJ1-1|13|NA|NA|TRBV6-5
TGTGCCAGCAGGGAGGGGCTGAACACTGAAGCTTTCTTT
CASREGLNTEAFF
>TRBJ1-1|16|once|NA|TRBV9
TGTGCCAGCAGCGTAGGGTTGTGGGGCCAGAACACTGAAGCTTTCTTT
CASSVGLWGQNTEAFF
>TRBJ2-6|16|NA|NA|TRBV18
TGTGCCAGCTCACCAAAGGACAGACCTGGGGCCAACGTCCTGACTTTC
CASSPKDRPGANVLTF
>TRBJ2-5|14|NA|TRBD2|TRBV6-5
TGTGCCAGCAGTTTTAGCGGGAGAGAAGAGACCCAGTACTTC
CASSFSGREETQYF
>TRBJ1-1|9|NA|NA|TRBV7-9
TGTGCCATCGCGCTGGAAGCTTTCTTT
CAIALEAFF
>TRBJ1-2|14|NA|NA|TRBV11-2
TGTGCCAGCAGCTCGCTAGGGGTGGTCTATGGCTACACCTTC
CASSSLGVVYGYTF
>TRBJ2-3|11|NA|NA|TRBV2
TGTGCCAGCAGTTATGGCTATACGCAGTATTTT
CASSYGYTQYF
>TRBJ2-3|13|NA|TRBD2|TRBV19
TGTGCCAGTAGGGCCTCACGACTAGCCACGCAGTATTTT
CASRASRLATQYF
>TRBJ2-1|16|once|TRBD2|TRBV7-7
TGTGCTAGCAGCTTAAGTCAGGCTAGCGGTCACAATGAGCAGTTCTTC
CASSLSQASGHNEQFF
>TRBJ2-3|14|NA|TRBD1|TRBV5-1
TGCGCCAGCAGCCTGAGGACAGGCTCAGATACGCAGTATTTT
CASSLRTGSDTQYF
>TRBJ1-5|16|NA|TRBD1|TRBV28
TGTGCCAGCAGCCCGGGCCCCGGGACAGGGTTACAGCCCCAGCATTTT
CASSPGPGTGLQPQHF
>TRBJ2-5|13|NA|NA|TRBV9
TGTGCCAGCAGCGGGGGGCCCCAAGAGACCCAGTACTTC
CASSGGPQETQYF
>TRBJ2-1|15|once|TRBD2|TRBV18
TGTGCCAGCTCATACGGACTAGCGGCCTACAATGAGCAGTTCTTC
CASSYGLAAYNEQFF
>TRBJ1-6|14|NA|NA|TRBV30
TGTGCCTGGAGTCTACAGGGTCGGCCTTCACCCCTCCACTTT
CAWSLQGRPSPLHF
>TRBJ2-5|17|NA|TRBD2|TRBV27
TGTGCCAGCAGTTTATTGGGACTAGCGGGAGGGCCGGAGACCCAGTACTTC
CASSLLGLAGGPETQYF
>TRBJ1-1|14|NA|TRBD1|TRBV2
TGTGCCAGCCGGACAGGGGCAGAAAACACTGAAGCTTTCTTT
CASRTGAENTEAFF